A single sample gave rise to the 2 T cell receptor beta chains below, sequenced in a study of blood T cell repertoires in COVID-19. TCRdb keeps only in-frame clones here, not all; method: immunoSEQ multiplex PCR. The profile covers 150,000 to 250,000 clones, with 90% to 95% appearing a single time and around 0.8% taken by the ten largest. The sequenced material came from peripheral blood. Every receptor here comes from a man aged 30 to 45 with COVID-19, enrolled during active disease.

The chain links TRBV5-1 to TRBJ1-6, with TRBD1 identical over 10 bases. Germline V CDR1 and CDR2: SGHRS, YFSETQ. The V and J ends lost 4 bases and 10 bases, in that order; junction bases with no gene match: 17. The CDR3 covers 18 residues. The CDR3 DNA follows: TGCGCCAGCAGCCCTTACCACGGGGCTGACAGGGGGCACTCACCCCTCCACTTT. Encoded protein: CASSPYHGADRGHSPLHF.

The chain employs TRBV7-2 and TRBJ2-1; possible D gene TRBD1, 5 bases. The V end lost 2 bases, the J end lost 6 bases, and 14 bases lay between the germline ends. In germline, CDR1 is SGHTA, CDR2 FQGNSA. The length of the CDR3 is 15 residues. The CDR3 loop reads CASSLSSGLGNEQFF. CDR3 coding DNA: TGTGCCAGCAGCTTAAGTTCAGGGCTTGGCAATGAGCAGTTCTTC.